This T cell receptor beta chain was observed in a study of blood T cell repertoires in COVID-19. Study-level information: Spain, Italy and the United States supplied samples that represented acute and convalescent COVID-19. Sample material is recorded as cDNA or gDNA derived from T cells, B-cell-depleted T cells, or PBMCs.

Profiled with immunoSEQ multiplex PCR; TCRdb holds only in-frame clones, not every one. The repertoire consists of around 150,000 clones, with roughly 90% occurring once and the leading ten covering roughly 4%. The CDR3 has 14 residues. From germline, CDR1 is KGHSH and CDR2 LQKENI. V lost 8 bases and J 2 bases, leaving 15 bases between the germline ends. The sequence came from a woman aged 55-75 years with active or convalescent COVID-19. The chain uses TRBV18 and TRBJ1-2, with D possibly TRBD1 on 6 matching bases. Material: peripheral blood. CDR3 sequence (DNA): TGTGCCAGCCATCCCGGGACATCGAACTATGGCTACACCTTC. Amino acid sequence: CASHPGTSNYGYTF.